The 26 T cell receptor beta chains below were found in one sample sequenced in a study of blood T cell repertoires in COVID-19 (dated by TCRdb to 2018 to 2021). The library was generated by the immunoSEQ multiplex PCR assay. Drawn from immuneACCESS, this table holds only the in-frame rearrangements with V and J called that TCRdb kept. Clones are partly lost; checked studies trace under half to an unresolved V gene and leave the rest unexplained. A total of roughly 120,000 clones appear in this sample, about 80% of them only once. The top ten hold less than 7.5% of the sample. Sequencing input: peripheral blood. Source of these receptors: a man in his 70s with acute or convalescent COVID-19.

The chain couples TRBV5-4 to TRBJ2-1, with 7 bases that match TRBD1. V was pared by 6 bases and J by 7 bases, with 13 bases of the junction left unmatched. This CDR3 region has 15 residues. Germline V CDR1 and CDR2: SGHNT, YYREEE (reference sequence). Written as DNA, the CDR3 is TGTGCCAGCACCGATTCGGACAGGTCTACAAATGAGCAGTTCTTC. The encoded protein is CASTDSDRSTNEQFF.

The rearrangement joins TRBV2 to TRBJ1-2, with D perhaps TRBD1 (6 bases). CDR1 SNHLY and CDR2 FYNNEI come from the germline V gene. This CDR3 has 13 residues. The germline V and J ends were trimmed by 7 bases and 4 bases, with 13 bases remaining between them. The chain's CDR3 is CASTSGVAYGYTF. CDR3 nucleotides: TGTGCCAGCACTTCAGGGGTTGCCTATGGCTACACCTTC.

V and J are TRBV12-5 and TRBJ1-1; D gene uncertain. V lost 3 bases, J lost 2 bases, and 7 bases lay in between. The CDR3 runs 13 residues. Germline CDR1 reads LGHNT; CDR2 reads FRNRAP. In DNA, the CDR3 is TGTGCTAGTGGTTTACAGATTAACACTGAAGCTTTCTTT. Translated, it gives CASGLQINTEAFF.

The chain is built from TRBV12-5 and TRBJ1-1, with TRBD1 matching over 7 bases. Germline values: CDR1 LGHNT, CDR2 FRNRAP. Losses at the gene ends were 6 bases for V and 0 bases for J; bases not matched to a gene: 4. The CDR3 contains 14 residues. The CDR3 is CASGRGQLNTEAFF. The CDR3, as DNA: TGTGCTAGTGGCCGGGGACAGTTGAACACTGAAGCTTTCTTT.

The rearrangement joins TRBV7-9 to TRBJ2-1; D is possibly TRBD1 (5 bases). The V end was cut by 6 bases, the J end by 8 bases, with 20 bases between. This CDR3 spans 15 amino acids. Germline-derived CDR1 and CDR2 are SEHNR and FQNEAQ (reference sequence). CDR3 sequence reads: CASRQQTVPGDEQFF. CDR3 bases: TGTGCCAGCAGACAACAGACAGTTCCGGGTGATGAGCAGTTCTTC.

The chain couples TRBV5-1 to TRBJ2-1, with TRBD1 matching over 9 bases. The junction had 9 bases not matched to a gene; V was cut back by 4 bases and J by 10 bases. The CDR3 length is 14 residues. Germline CDR1 is SGHRS and CDR2 is YFSETQ. The CDR3 sequence is CASSMGQGGVEQFF. In DNA, the CDR3 is TGCGCCAGCAGCATGGGACAGGGAGGAGTGGAGCAGTTCTTC.

This chain uses TRBV29-1 with TRBJ2-7, with TRBD1 as a possible D gene (6 bases). The CDR3 contains 12 residues. Per germline, CDR1 SQVTM and CDR2 ANQGSEA. The V end lost 6 bases, the J end lost 2 bases, and 11 bases lay between the germline ends. The CDR3 DNA sequence: TGCAGCGTCGCGCAGGGGACCTACGAGCAGTACTTC. Protein product: CSVAQGTYEQYF.

The rearrangement uses TRBV13 and TRBJ2-7; tentatively, D is TRBD2 (5 bases). Looked up from germline, CDR1 is PRHDT and CDR2 is FYEKMQ (reference sequence). Trimming took 7 bases from V and 3 from J, leaving 19 bases between them. The CDR3 spans 15 residues. In DNA form, the CDR3 reads TGTGCCAGCACCCCCCCCCGAGAGGGAAACTACGAGCAGTACTTC. It translates to CASTPPREGNYEQYF.

The CDR3 coding sequence is TGTGCCACCAGTGACATCGGTACTAGCTTTACGCAGTATTTT. Translating it yields CATSDIGTSFTQYF. The chain recombines TRBV24-1 with TRBJ2-3; the D gene is possibly TRBD2 (6 bases). The germline V gene encodes CDR1 KGHDR and CDR2 SFDVKD. The germline V and J ends were trimmed by 4 bases and 8 bases, with 15 bases remaining between them. This CDR3 region has 14 residues.

V usage is TRBV6-5 and J usage is TRBJ2-5, with 8 positions matching TRBD1. Germline V gene lookup returns CDR1 MNHEY and CDR2 SVGAGI. CDR3 length: 13 amino acids. With V trimmed by 8 bases and J by 5 bases, 7 bases remained unmatched. CDR3 sequence: CASGQGIWETQYF. CDR3 coding DNA: TGTGCCAGCGGACAGGGAATTTGGGAGACCCAGTACTTC.

This chain links TRBV27 with TRBJ2-1, with no clear D. V was shortened by 10 bases and J by 5 bases, with 18 bases between the two germline ends. The V gene's germline CDR1 is MNHEY and CDR2 SMNVEV (reference sequence). This CDR3 spans 14 amino acids. The CDR3 here is CATSVWSGHNEQFF. The CDR3 DNA reads as TGTGCCACATCAGTCTGGTCAGGTCACAATGAGCAGTTCTTC.

The chain uses TRBV7-2 and TRBJ1-5; D may be TRBD1 (5 bases). The germline CDR1 and CDR2 sequences are SGHTA and FQGNSA. This CDR3 comprises 16 residues. V shed 5 bases and J shed 1 base, with 15 bases lying between them. CDR3 DNA sequence: TGTGCCAGCAGCACACAGACAGCAATCAGCAATCAGCCCCAGCATTTT. Translated: CASSTQTAISNQPQHF. Using reference TRBV7-2 and TRBJ1-5 for the parts outside the CDR3, the full variable domain is GAGVSQSPSNKVTEKGKDVELRCDPISGHTALYWYRQSLGQGLEFLIYFQGNSAPDKSGLPSDRFSAERTGGSVSTLTIQRTQQEDSAVYLCASSTQTAISNQPQHFGDGTRLSIL.

The chain employs TRBV18 and TRBJ2-7, with TRBD2 identical over 12 bases. Germline-derived CDR1 and CDR2 are KGHSH and LQKENI. V trimming: 3 bases; J trimming: 2 bases; junction bases outside the gene matches: 2. CDR3 length: 15 amino acids. Here the CDR3 DNA reads TGTGCCAGCTCACCCGGACTAGCGGGGACCTACGAGCAGTACTTC. This gives the protein CASSPGLAGTYEQYF.

This clone showed up just once. The rearrangement uses TRBV7-2 and TRBJ2-3, with 10 bases identical to TRBD1. Per germline, CDR1 SGHTA and CDR2 FQGNSA. The J segment lost 2 bases and the V segment lost 6 bases, leaving 5 bases of the junction unmatched. CDR3 length equals 15 residues. In DNA, the CDR3 is TGTGCCAGCAGGTCAAGACAGGGGGCCACAGATACGCAGTATTTT. It codes for CASRSRQGATDTQYF.

This rearrangement joins TRBV11-2 to TRBJ2-2; TRBD2 matches at 13 bases. Germline values: CDR1 SGHAT, CDR2 FQNNGV. Trimming at V came to 5 bases and at J to 3 bases, leaving 9 bases not matched to a gene. The CDR3 is made up of 18 amino acids. The CDR3 bases are TGTGCCAGCAGCCTACGGACTAGCGGGAGCTTTTACACCGGGGAGCTGTTTTTT. Translating gives CASSLRTSGSFYTGELFF.

This sequence joins TRBV30 and TRBJ2-2, with D hard to call. The CDR3 loop spans 14 amino acids. The V end was cut by 1 base, the J end by 0 bases, with 6 bases between. Germline lookup yields CDR1 GTSNPN and CDR2 SVGIG (reference sequence). The CDR3 DNA is TGTGCCTGGAGTGCAGGCACGAACACCGGGGAGCTGTTTTTT. Translating it yields CAWSAGTNTGELFF.

V is TRBV11-2 and J is TRBJ1-1; maybe TRBD1 (6 bases). The CDR3 has 14 residues. Trimming took 5 bases from V and 1 from J, leaving 11 bases between them. CDR1 is SGHAT and CDR2 is FQNNGV in the germline V gene. This chain's CDR3 is CASSPVRGNTEAFF. The CDR3 DNA reads TGTGCCAGCAGCCCAGTCAGGGGGAACACTGAAGCTTTCTTT.

The genes are TRBV5-1 and TRBJ2-1; 7 bases align to TRBD1. The CDR3 is made up of 14 amino acids. Trimming cost V 0 bases and J 4 bases; bases outside gene matches: 1. Germline V CDR1 and CDR2: SGHRS, YFSETQ. The CDR3 DNA reads as TGCGCCAGCAGCTTGGCGGACAGGTACAATGAGCAGTTCTTC. This encodes CASSLADRYNEQFF.

The chain links TRBV4-3 to TRBJ2-7, with D maybe TRBD2 (5 bases). Germline CDR1 is LGHNA and CDR2 is YSLEER. With 0 bases removed from V and 2 bases from J, the gap between germline ends came to 11 bases. The length of the CDR3 is 15 residues. This CDR3 is CASSQDAAGAYEQYF. CDR3 sequence (DNA): TGCGCCAGCAGCCAAGATGCGGCGGGCGCCTACGAGCAGTACTTC.

This clone was detected once. The CDR3 DNA follows: TGTGCCACCAGTGATGGAGCAGGGGGCACAGATACGCAGTATTTT. Its protein is CATSDGAGGTDTQYF. V and J are TRBV24-1 and TRBJ2-3; D perhaps matches TRBD1 (6 bases). Trimming shortened V by 3 bases and J by 1 base, and 10 bases separated the two germline ends. This CDR3 is built from 15 residues. Germline V gene data show CDR1 as KGHDR and CDR2 as SFDVKD.

This rearrangement joins TRBV29-1 to TRBJ2-7; TRBD2 is a possible D gene (7 bases). The germline V gene encodes CDR1 SQVTM and CDR2 ANQGSEA. The CDR3 loop spans 14 amino acids. Between the trimmed V and J ends, which lost 5 bases and 2 bases, there was a span of 16 bases. The CDR3 region has the DNA TGCAGCGTTCCACTCGGGGGGCCCCCCTACGAGCAGTACTTC. Translation gives CSVPLGGPPYEQYF.

The V call is TRBV7-6, the J call TRBJ1-2; TRBD1 might be the D (5 bases). The germline V gene has CDR1 SGHVS and CDR2 FNYEAQ. Between the trimmed V and J ends, which lost 6 bases and 6 bases, there was a span of 20 bases. This CDR3 contains 15 residues. DNA for the CDR3: TGTGCCAGCAGTTCTAATCAGGGTTTGCTGGATGGCTACACCTTC. The encoded protein is CASSSNQGLLDGYTF.

The chain couples TRBV5-4 to TRBJ1-2; D might be TRBD1 (6 bases). The CDR3 extends over 14 amino acids. Germline CDR1 SGHNT, CDR2 YYREEE (reference sequence). With 4 bases removed from V and 0 bases from J, the gap between germline ends came to 10 bases. CDR3 region: CASSKAGANYGYTF. The CDR3 DNA reads TGTGCCAGCAGCAAGGCAGGGGCTAACTATGGCTACACCTTC.

The V call is TRBV4-2, the J call TRBJ2-1; 10 nucleotides line up with TRBD2. Germline V gene lookup returns CDR1 LGHNA and CDR2 YNFKEQ. J gave up 10 bases and V 0 bases, and 6 bases lay outside the gene matches. The CDR3 totals 15 residues. CDR3 nucleotide sequence: TGTGCCAGCAGCCAAGAAGCTAGCGGGGGCCGGGAGCAGTTCTTC. Amino acids: CASSQEASGGREQFF.

The chain couples TRBV2 to TRBJ2-2; perhaps TRBD2 as D (6 bases). CDR3 length: 14 residues. Trimming took off 6 bases at V and 6 bases at J, with 14 bases between the two ends. Germline CDR1 is SNHLY and CDR2 is FYNNEI. CDR3 region: CASRDTTGAGELFF. CDR3 sequence (DNA): TGTGCCAGCAGAGACACCACGGGAGCCGGGGAGCTGTTTTTT. The whole variable domain, filled in from reference TRBV2 and TRBJ2-2, reads EPEVTQTPSHQVTQMGQEVILRCVPISNHLYFYWYRQILGQKVEFLVSFYNNEISEKSEIFDDQFSVERPDGSNFTLKIRSTKLEDSAMYFCASRDTTGAGELFFGEGSRLTVL.

This clone was found a few times. This sequence joins TRBV19 and TRBJ1-2, with a tentative D call TRBD1 (5 bases). The V gene's germline CDR1 is LNHDA and CDR2 SQIVND (reference sequence). The CDR3 has 14 amino acids. V dropped 2 bases and J dropped 8 bases, with 15 bases sitting between them. DNA for the CDR3: TGTGCCAGTAGTATAACGGGGGACTGGAGGGGCTACACCTTC. It translates to CASSITGDWRGYTF.